A single sample gave rise to the 19 T cell receptor beta chains below, sequenced in a study of blood T cell repertoires in COVID-19 (dated by TCRdb to 2018 to 2020). Receptors were amplified or captured by the immunoSEQ multiplex PCR assay. The table was pulled from immuneACCESS by TCRdb, which kept in-frame rearrangements only. Such tables lose some clones; where checked, under half of the loss comes from unresolved V genes, and the rest has no known cause. In all, the sample holds about 21,000 clones, and about 83% of those were seen once. The top ten hold approximately 7% of the sample. Sequencing was done on a sample of peripheral blood. The receptors derive from a human donor in a cohort sampled during active COVID-19.

This chain links TRBV27 with TRBJ2-3, with unresolved D. CDR3 size: 15 residues. Germline V CDR1 and CDR2: MNHEY, SMNVEV (reference sequence). With 6 bases removed from V and 6 bases from J, the gap between germline ends came to 19 bases. CDR3 nucleotides: TGTGCCAGCAGGCCCTGGTCTATAGCTAGTGATACGCAGTATTTT. Protein sequence: CASRPWSIASDTQYF.

This clone was detected only a few times. The V and J genes are TRBV5-1 and TRBJ2-1; 7 bases align to TRBD1. Losses at the gene ends were 3 bases for V and 6 bases for J; bases not matched to a gene: 6. Germline CDR1 is SGHRS and CDR2 is YFSETQ. The CDR3 covers 14 residues. CDR3 DNA sequence: TGCGCCAGCAGCTCCGGGACAGAGAGCAATGAGCAGTTCTTC. It encodes CASSSGTESNEQFF. The whole variable domain, filled in from reference TRBV5-1 and TRBJ2-1, reads KAGVTQTPRYLIKTRGQQVTLSCSPISGHRSVSWYQQTPGQGLQFLFEYFSETQRNKGNFPGRFSGRQFSNSRSEMNVSTLELGDSALYLCASSSGTESNEQFFGPGTRLTVL.

The genes are TRBV6-6 and TRBJ2-7; tentative D call: TRBD2 (5 bases). CDR3 length: 14 amino acids. With 2 bases removed from V and 5 bases from J, the gap between germline ends came to 13 bases. Germline CDR1 and CDR2: MNHNY and SVGAGI (reference sequence). CDR3 sequence (DNA): TGTGCCAGCAGTTACCGAGAGGAGGCCGACGAGCAGTACTTC. This sequence encodes CASSYREEADEQYF.

The rearrangement links TRBV11-1 to TRBJ2-2; D perhaps matches TRBD1 (6 bases). V lost 3 bases and J lost 8, with 13 bases in between. The CDR3 covers 14 residues. Germline V lookup: CDR1 SGHAT, CDR2 FQDESV (reference sequence). CDR3 region: CASSLFKGVGELFF. In DNA form, the CDR3 reads TGTGCCAGCAGCTTGTTCAAGGGGGTTGGGGAGCTGTTTTTT.

The rearrangement links TRBV5-1 to TRBJ2-5; a weak D match, TRBD1 (5 bases). The CDR3 has 14 residues. Germline CDR1 SGHRS, CDR2 YFSETQ. Trimming removed 7 bases from V and 1 base from J, with 14 bases in between. The CDR3 region is CASSPPGLQETQYF. CDR3 bases: TGCGCCAGCTCGCCACCAGGGCTCCAAGAGACCCAGTACTTC.

The chain joins TRBV6-1 to TRBJ1-1; D call uncertain. The ends were cut back, 4 bases at V and 1 base at J, with 19 bases in the middle. This CDR3 is built from 17 residues. Germline V gene sequence: CDR1 MNHNS, CDR2 SASEGT. The CDR3 bases are TGTGCCAGCAGTGGCCTCGACCCTTCCCAGGAGAACACTGAAGCTTTCTTT. Translating it yields CASSGLDPSQENTEAFF.

This sequence joins TRBV3-1 (or the pseudogene TRBV3-2) and TRBJ2-3; 9 bases fit TRBD2. The V and J ends lost 4 bases and 0 bases, in that order; junction bases with no gene match: 5. Germline-derived CDR1 and CDR2 are LGHDT and YNNKEL (reference sequence). The length of the CDR3 is 16 residues. CDR3: CASSLSSGGSTDTQYF. CDR3 bases: TGTGCCAGCAGCCTAAGCAGCGGGGGGAGCACAGATACGCAGTATTTT.

This clone was observed a handful of times. This sequence joins TRBV7-2 and TRBJ2-7, with TRBD2 identical over 10 bases. The CDR3 contains 15 residues. Trimming removed 5 bases from V and 0 bases from J; junction bases left unmatched: 4. Germline CDR1 SGHTA, CDR2 FQGNSA. CDR3 residues: CASSLRTSGSYEQYF. CDR3 coding DNA: TGTGCCAGCAGCCTCAGGACTAGCGGCTCCTACGAGCAGTACTTC. Using reference TRBV7-2 and TRBJ2-7 for the parts outside the CDR3, the full variable domain is GAGVSQSPSNKVTEKGKDVELRCDPISGHTALYWYRQSLGQGLEFLIYFQGNSAPDKSGLPSDRFSAERTGGSVSTLTIQRTQQEDSAVYLCASSLRTSGSYEQYFGPGTRLTVT.

The V gene is TRBV7-2, the J gene TRBJ1-1, with D possibly being TRBD1 (6 bases). V was clipped by 3 bases and J by 3 bases, with 8 bases between them. Germline loops: CDR1 SGHTA, CDR2 FQGNSA. This CDR3 region has 13 residues. The chain's CDR3 is CASSFNRDTEAFF. CDR3 coding DNA: TGTGCCAGCAGCTTTAACAGGGACACTGAAGCTTTCTTT. The full variable domain, completed using reference TRBV7-2 and TRBJ1-1, is GAGVSQSPSNKVTEKGKDVELRCDPISGHTALYWYRQSLGQGLEFLIYFQGNSAPDKSGLPSDRFSAERTGGSVSTLTIQRTQQEDSAVYLCASSFNRDTEAFFGQGTRLTVV.

The genes are TRBV11-3 and TRBJ1-6; D perhaps matches TRBD1 (6 bases). Germline CDR1 is SGHNT and CDR2 is YENEEA. This CDR3 has 14 amino acids. V was shortened by 3 bases and J by 7 bases, with 10 bases between the two germline ends. CDR3 amino acids: CASSFGQQNSPLHF. The CDR3, as DNA: TGTGCCAGCAGCTTTGGACAGCAAAATTCACCCCTCCACTTT.

The chain couples TRBV5-1 to TRBJ1-2; possible D gene TRBD1, 5 bases. Germline V gene sequence: CDR1 SGHRS, CDR2 YFSETQ. The CDR3 is made up of 14 amino acids. V shed 4 bases and J shed 0 bases, with 10 bases lying between them. CDR3 DNA sequence: TGCGCCAGCAGCCTGTTAGGGGCTAACTATGGCTACACCTTC. This gives the protein CASSLLGANYGYTF.

This rearrangement joins TRBV14 to TRBJ2-5; 7 bases align to TRBD2. CDR3 length: 12 amino acids. The trim removed 5 bases at V and 11 bases at J, leaving 8 bases unmatched. Germline loops: CDR1 SGHDN, CDR2 FVKESK. CDR3 sequence (DNA): TGTGCCAGCAGCGCAGGGACTACCGCACAGTACTTC. As protein: CASSAGTTAQYF.

This clone was counted only a few times. V usage is TRBV14 and J usage is TRBJ1-6; D gene ambiguous. The germline V gene encodes CDR1 SGHDN and CDR2 FVKESK. V lost 5 bases to trimming and J lost 8 bases, with 13 bases between them. The CDR3 length is 14 residues. This CDR3 reads CASSGRAGHSPLHF. The CDR3 DNA sequence: TGTGCCAGCAGCGGTCGAGCAGGTCATTCACCCCTCCACTTT.

This sequence joins TRBV2 and TRBJ1-1; 7 positions match TRBD1. The V and J ends lost 6 bases and 1 base, in that order; junction bases with no gene match: 5. CDR3 length: 14 residues. Looked up from germline, CDR1 is SNHLY and CDR2 is FYNNEI. Here the CDR3 reads CASSMGQTNTEAFF. CDR3 in DNA: TGTGCCAGCAGCATGGGACAGACGAACACTGAAGCTTTCTTT.

The genes are TRBV5-1 and TRBJ1-2; D unresolved. The CDR3 runs 13 residues. V was pared by 4 bases and J by 4 bases, with 11 bases between. CDR1 and CDR2 (germline): SGHRS, YFSETQ. CDR3 coding DNA: TGCGCCAGCAGCGATGGAGGGAGCTATGGCTACACCTTC. It encodes CASSDGGSYGYTF.

The chain joins TRBV6-5 to TRBJ1-2; D is possibly TRBD1 (5 bases). Germline loops: CDR1 MNHEY, CDR2 SVGAGI. The ends were cut back, 2 bases at V and 4 bases at J, with 14 bases in the middle. There are 15 residues in the CDR3. CDR3 DNA sequence: TGTGCCAGCAGTTACGATTCGGGTCAGGGCTATGGCTACACCTTC. It translates to CASSYDSGQGYGYTF.

CDR3 region: CASRPSGGAYEQFF. The CDR3 DNA reads TGTGCCAGTAGACCTAGCGGGGGGGCTTATGAGCAGTTCTTC. The chain links TRBV5-5 to TRBJ2-1; 12 bases align to TRBD2. The CDR3 is 14 amino acids. The trim removed 8 bases at V and 8 bases at J, leaving 8 bases unmatched. The V gene's germline CDR1 is SGHKS and CDR2 YYEKEE (reference sequence).

The rearrangement links TRBV10-3 to TRBJ2-7; no reliable D call. This CDR3 contains 13 residues. Trimming pared 2 bases from V and 6 bases from J, leaving 11 bases between. The V gene's germline CDR1 is ENHRY and CDR2 SYGVKD. This CDR3 is CAISEELSGEQYF. CDR3 coding DNA: TGTGCCATCAGTGAGGAATTATCCGGCGAGCAGTACTTC.

CDR3 DNA: TGTGCCAGCAGTCTAACGACAGGGTTCAATGAGCAGTTCTTC. This encodes CASSLTTGFNEQFF. The chain recombines TRBV28 with TRBJ2-1; TRBD1 aligns across 7 bases. This CDR3 region has 14 residues. Germline V gene data show CDR1 as MDHEN and CDR2 as SYDVKM. V lost 5 bases to trimming and J lost 6 bases; unmatched junction nucleotides: 7.